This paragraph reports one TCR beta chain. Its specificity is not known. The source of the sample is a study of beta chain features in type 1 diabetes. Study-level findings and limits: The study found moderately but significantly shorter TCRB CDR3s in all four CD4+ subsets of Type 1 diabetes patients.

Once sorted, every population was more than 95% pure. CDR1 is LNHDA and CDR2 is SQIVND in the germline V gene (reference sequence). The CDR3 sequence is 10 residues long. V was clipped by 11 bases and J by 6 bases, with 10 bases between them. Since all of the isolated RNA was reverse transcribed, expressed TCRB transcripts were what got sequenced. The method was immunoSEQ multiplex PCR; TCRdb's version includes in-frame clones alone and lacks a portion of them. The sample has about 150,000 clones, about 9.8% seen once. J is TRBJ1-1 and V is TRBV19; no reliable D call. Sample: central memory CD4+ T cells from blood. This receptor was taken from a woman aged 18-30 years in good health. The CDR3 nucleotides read TGTGCCTCCGGGGTATCTGAAGCTTTCTTT. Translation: CASGVSEAFF.